A selection of T cell receptor beta chains follows, all from one sample in a study of shared clonotypes between healthy human individuals. TCRdb keeps only in-frame clones here, not all; method: immunoSEQ multiplex PCR. The table has about 1.4 million clones, around 97% seen once. Material for sequencing was naive CD4+ T cells sorted from blood. Every receptor here comes from a man under 40 in good health. The CDR3 runs from the conserved cysteine through the conserved F or W. A D gene is named only where the DNA matches it firmly. Size is stated for part of the rows, as once, few or many counts, or as a class when the clone is expanded.

-	TRBV5-1	once	TRBJ1-1	TGCGCCAGCAGCAAGGGGGGTAGCACTGAAGCTTTCTTT	CASSKGGSTEAFF
-	TRBV6-6	-	TRBJ1-5	TGTGCCAGCAGTTCCCCTCCCGAAACCCAGCATTTT	CASSSPPETQHF
-	TRBV7-8	-	TRBJ1-1	TGTGCCAGCCGCCCTGTGATTATGAACACTGAAGCTTTCTTT	CASRPVIMNTEAFF
-	TRBV11-3	-	TRBJ2-7	TGTGCCAGCAGCTTAGGGGCTAGCGATTACTACGAGCAGTACTTC	CASSLGASDYYEQYF
-	TRBV28	-	TRBJ2-7	TGTGCCAGCAGCTCCCCAGGGGACCCCTCCTACGAGCAGTACTTC	CASSSPGDPSYEQYF
TRBD1	TRBV28	-	TRBJ2-5	TGTGCCAGCAGTCAACCGGGACAGGGGACAGAGACCCAGTACTTC	CASSQPGQGTETQYF
TRBD1	TRBV28	-	TRBJ2-5	TGTGCCAGCAGTCTTTTACAGGGGCCTCAAGAGACCCAGTACTTC	CASSLLQGPQETQYF
-	TRBV10-3	once	TRBJ2-3	TGTGCCATCGGGGTTACTACTAGCACAGATACGCAGTATTTT	CAIGVTTSTDTQYF
-	TRBV28	-	TRBJ1-2	TGTGCCAGCAGTCCCAGAGGGGGTAGGGGCTACACCTTC	CASSPRGGRGYTF
-	TRBV30	-	TRBJ2-1	TGTGCCTGGAGTGTAAGGTTTGCGGAGCCGAACAATGAGCAGTTCTTC	CAWSVRFAEPNNEQFF
-	TRBV6-5	once	TRBJ2-7	TGTGCCAGCAGTTATCGGGAGTTACGGTCCTACGAGCAGTACTTC	CASSYRELRSYEQYF
TRBD1	TRBV6-1	-	TRBJ2-7	TGTGCCAGCTCGTTGGGACAGAGCTCCTACGAGCAGTACTTC	CASSLGQSSYEQYF
-	TRBV10-1	-	TRBJ2-7	TGCGCCAGCAGTGAAACTAGGCCGGGCTACGAGCAGTACTTC	CASSETRPGYEQYF
TRBD1	TRBV7-9	-	TRBJ1-3	TGTGCCAGCAGCTTTACAGGGGGCTCTGGAAACACCATATATTTT	CASSFTGGSGNTIYF
-	TRBV7-3	few	TRBJ2-3	TGTGCCAGCAGCTTAGGCCACGGGGATACGCAGTATTTT	CASSLGHGDTQYF
TRBD1	TRBV19	-	TRBJ2-7	TGTGCCAGTAGTATAACAGGGACAGCCTACGAGCAGTACTTC	CASSITGTAYEQYF
-	TRBV7-2	-	TRBJ2-3	TGTGCCAGCAGCTTACCAGCATCTAGCACAGATACGCAGTATTTT	CASSLPASSTDTQYF
-	TRBV11-3	-	TRBJ1-1	TGTGCCAGCAGCTTAGATCAGGGAGAAGCTTTCTTT	CASSLDQGEAFF
-	TRBV5-1	-	TRBJ1-2	TGCGCCAGCAGCGAAGGGGGTGGCTACACCTTC	CASSEGGGYTF
-	TRBV27	-	TRBJ1-1	TGTGCCAGCAGTTTATCGGCCGGACATAGGACTGAAGCTTTCTTT	CASSLSAGHRTEAFF
TRBD2	TRBV9	-	TRBJ2-3	TGTGCCAGCAGCGAGACTAGCGGACTGGAGGGTACGCAGTATTTT	CASSETSGLEGTQYF
TRBD2	TRBV4-1	-	TRBJ2-1	TGCGCCAGCAGCCAAGATATAGGAGCGGGAACCTACAATGAGCAGTTCTTC	CASSQDIGAGTYNEQFF
TRBD2	TRBV19	-	TRBJ2-3	TGTGCCAGCCAACTAGCGGGAGAGCCAGATACGCAGTATTTT	CASQLAGEPDTQYF
-	TRBV12-2	-	TRBJ2-7	TGTGCAAGTCGCTTAGCGCTAGCGGGAGGGCCGGGTGCCGAGCAGTACTTC	CASRLALAGGPGAEQYF
TRBD2	TRBV7-9	-	TRBJ2-5	TGTGCCAGCAGCTTAGTAGCGGGAGTGCCGGAGACCCAGTACTTC	CASSLVAGVPETQYF
-	TRBV7-2	-	TRBJ2-7	TGTGCCAGCAGCCTTACAAACTACGAGCAGTACTTC	CASSLTNYEQYF
-	TRBV6-5	-	TRBJ2-2	TGTGCCAGCAGTATGGCCGCGAACACCGGGGAGCTGTTTTTT	CASSMAANTGELFF
-	TRBV9	-	TRBJ2-6	TGTGCCAGCAGCGTAGTTCCGGCCCCCTCTGGGGCCAACGTCCTGACTTTC	CASSVVPAPSGANVLTF
TRBD1	TRBV10-3	-	TRBJ1-5	TGTGCCATCAGTGAGGACAGGGGGCGTCAGCCCCAGCATTTT	CAISEDRGRQPQHF
-	TRBV5-1	-	TRBJ2-2	TGCGCCAGCAGCTTGGCCCTGGACAGACCGAACACCGGGGAGCTGTTTTTT	CASSLALDRPNTGELFF
TRBD1	TRBV7-2	-	TRBJ1-1	TGTGCCAGCAGCTTAGACGGCAGGGGGGACACTGAAGCTTTCTTT	CASSLDGRGDTEAFF
-	TRBV18	-	TRBJ2-7	TGTGCCAGCTCCCGTTTTACCAGCTCCTACGAGCAGTACTTC	CASSRFTSSYEQYF
TRBD1	TRBV10-1	-	TRBJ2-2	TGCGCCAGCAGTGAGCACAGGGGGACCGGGGAGCTGTTTTTT	CASSEHRGTGELFF
TRBD2	TRBV6-1	-	TRBJ2-1	TGTGCCAGCAGTGCGACTTCTAGCGGAGTTTACAATGAGCAGTTCTTC	CASSATSSGVYNEQFF
TRBD2	TRBV7-8	-	TRBJ2-1	TGTGCCAGCAGCCCCGGGACTAGCGGGGGAGTACAGTTCTTC	CASSPGTSGGVQFF
-	TRBV16	-	TRBJ2-1	TGTGCCAGCAGCCAATTTGCGGCAAGCTCCTACAATGAGCAGTTCTTC	CASSQFAASSYNEQFF
-	TRBV5-4	-	TRBJ2-2	TGTGCCAGCAGCTTTGGGGGGGCCGGCGGGGAGCTGTTTTTT	CASSFGGAGGELFF
-	TRBV25-1	-	TRBJ1-5	TGTGCCAGCAGTGATCAGTACAATCAGCCCCAGCATTTT	CASSDQYNQPQHF
-	TRBV5-1	-	TRBJ1-4	TGCGCCAGCAGCTTGGCAGGGAGGGGGTCAAAACTGTTTTTT	CASSLAGRGSKLFF
TRBD1	TRBV11-2	-	TRBJ2-2	TGTGCCAGCAGCGCCTTACAGGGGGCAGGGGAGCTGTTTTTT	CASSALQGAGELFF
TRBD1	TRBV5-4	-	TRBJ2-5	TGTGCCAGCAGCTCAGGTGGGACAGGCGTTCAAGAGACCCAGTACTTC	CASSSGGTGVQETQYF
TRBD2	TRBV18	-	TRBJ2-7	TGTGCCAGCTCACCAACGGGACTAGCGGGTGCGGCGACTAACTACGAGCAGTACTTC	CASSPTGLAGAATNYEQYF
TRBD1	TRBV6-6	once	TRBJ2-3	TGTGCCAGCAGTTCCAAGGGACAGGCCTCGACAGATACGCAGTATTTT	CASSSKGQASTDTQYF
-	TRBV25-1	-	TRBJ2-7	TGTGCCAGCAGTGTAAGGGCCGGCTCCTACGAGCAGTACTTC	CASSVRAGSYEQYF
-	TRBV2	-	TRBJ2-1	TGTGCCAGCAGTTTCAGCCCCGGGACTTACAATGAGCAGTTCTTC	CASSFSPGTYNEQFF
-	TRBV23-1	-	TRBJ1-1	TGCGCCAGCAGGCACGGTCCTCCCCCCGGGGACACTGAAGCTTTCTTT	CASRHGPPPGDTEAFF
-	TRBV7-9	-	TRBJ2-3	TGTGCCAGCAGCTTAGAAAGGGGCACAGATACGCAGTATTTT	CASSLERGTDTQYF